The source of this TCR beta chain is a study of blood T cell repertoires in COVID-19. Method: immunoSEQ multiplex PCR; TCRdb's copy keeps in-frame clones and lacks some. The sample carries 250,000 to 400,000 clones, around 88% recorded once. The source material was peripheral blood. The origin of this receptor is a woman aged 25-40 years with COVID-19, enrolled during active disease.

This chain's CDR3 is CASRDFRDEQYF. CDR3 nucleotide sequence: TGCGCCAGCAGGGACTTTAGGGACGAGCAGTACTTC. The chain links TRBV10-2 to TRBJ2-7, with a weak D call TRBD2 (5 bases). Trimming shortened V by 6 bases and J by 5 bases, and 11 bases separated the two germline ends. Germline V gives CDR1 WSHSY, CDR2 SAAADI. CDR3 length equals 12 residues.